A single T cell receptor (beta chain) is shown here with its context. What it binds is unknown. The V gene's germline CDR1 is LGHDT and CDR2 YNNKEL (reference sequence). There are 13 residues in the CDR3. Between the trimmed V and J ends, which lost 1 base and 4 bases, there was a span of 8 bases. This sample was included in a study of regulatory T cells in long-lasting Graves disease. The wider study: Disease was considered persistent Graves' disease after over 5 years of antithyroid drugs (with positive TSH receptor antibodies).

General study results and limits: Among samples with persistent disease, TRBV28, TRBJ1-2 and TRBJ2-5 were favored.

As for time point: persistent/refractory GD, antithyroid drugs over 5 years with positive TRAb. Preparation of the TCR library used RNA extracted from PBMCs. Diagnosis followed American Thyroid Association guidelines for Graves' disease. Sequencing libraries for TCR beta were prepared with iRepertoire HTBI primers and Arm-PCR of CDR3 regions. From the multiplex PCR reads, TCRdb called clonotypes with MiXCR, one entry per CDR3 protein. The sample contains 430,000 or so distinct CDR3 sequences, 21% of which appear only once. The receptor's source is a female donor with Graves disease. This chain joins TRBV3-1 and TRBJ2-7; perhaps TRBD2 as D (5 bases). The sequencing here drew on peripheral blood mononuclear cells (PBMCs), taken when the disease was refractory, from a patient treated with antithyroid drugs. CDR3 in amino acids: CASSQATKYEQYF. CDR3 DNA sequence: TGTGCCAGCAGCCAAGCGACTAAGTACGAGCAGTACTTC.